The subject of this entry is one T cell receptor beta chain. Its antigen remains unidentified. These data originate in a study of cytomegalovirus exposure and HLA in healthy donors. Study at large: The 550 to 700 first-cohort repertoires and the roughly 120 validation repertoires shared the same platform, a later analysis reported. Study findings and constraints: The investigators catalogued 150 to 200 TCR beta chains as cytomegalovirus-associated.

Sequencing used immunoSEQ multiplex PCR; TCRdb keeps in-frame clones, though not all of them. The profile shows about 110,000 clones, approximately 94% of them singletons. Germline values: CDR1 SGHVS, CDR2 FNYEAQ. The CDR3 contains 13 residues. Deletions cut 3 bases from V and 1 base from J, with 6 bases between. This clonotype was sampled from a woman between 18 and 29 years old in good health and CMV-seronegative. Sequenced material: PBMCs. V gene TRBV7-6 combines with J gene TRBJ1-2; D is perhaps TRBD1 (6 bases). CDR3 DNA sequence: TGTGCCAGCAGCTTGGACAGTAACTATGGCTACACCTTC. This translates into CASSLDSNYGYTF.